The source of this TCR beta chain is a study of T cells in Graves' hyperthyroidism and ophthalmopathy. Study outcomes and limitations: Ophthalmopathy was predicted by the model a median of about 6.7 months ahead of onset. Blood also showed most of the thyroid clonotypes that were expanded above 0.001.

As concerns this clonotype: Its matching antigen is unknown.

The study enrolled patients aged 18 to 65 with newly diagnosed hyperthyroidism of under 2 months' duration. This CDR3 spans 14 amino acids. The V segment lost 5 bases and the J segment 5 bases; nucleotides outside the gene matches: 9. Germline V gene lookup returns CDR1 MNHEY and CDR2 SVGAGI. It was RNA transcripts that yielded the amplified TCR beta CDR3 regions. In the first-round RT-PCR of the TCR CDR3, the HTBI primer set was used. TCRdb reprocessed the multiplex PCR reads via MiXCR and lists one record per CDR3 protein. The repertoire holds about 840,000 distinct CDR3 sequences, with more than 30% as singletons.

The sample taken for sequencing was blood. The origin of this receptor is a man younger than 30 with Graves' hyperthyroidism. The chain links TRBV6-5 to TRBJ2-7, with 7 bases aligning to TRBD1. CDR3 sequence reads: CASSATGYENEQYF. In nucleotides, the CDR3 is TGTGCCAGCAGTGCGACAGGGTATGAGAACGAGCAGTACTTC.